This T cell receptor (beta chain) was sequenced during a study of graft-versus-host responses after intestinal transplantation. Across the study: Tacrolimus plus steroids were given to all recipients for 3 to 4 years, preceded by anti-thymocyte globulin induction. Study-wide points: Patients who carried graft-donor T cell macrochimerism also had high graft-versus-host to host-versus-graft clonal ratios in their allografts. There were GvH clones found in recipient marrow, and some of them appeared first in ileum or blood.

With regard to this clone: Antigen unknown.

Sequencing was performed with immunoSEQ multiplex PCR; in TCRdb, only in-frame clones are kept and a portion is missing. The table lists under 150,000 clones, roughly 96% of them singletons. Sequencing used unstimulated CD8+ T cells sorted from spleen or lymph node cells, obtained before intestinal transplant. The sequence came from a human donor who received an intestinal transplant.

The CDR3 DNA reads as TGTGCCAGCTCACCTACAGGGTTTTATGGAAACACCATATATTTT. Its protein is CASSPTGFYGNTIYF. The V call is TRBV18, the J call TRBJ1-3; weak D call: TRBD1 (6 bases). V was shortened by 3 bases and J by 3 bases, with 12 bases between the two germline ends. Germline V gene sequence: CDR1 KGHSH, CDR2 LQKENI. CDR3 length: 15 amino acids.